This T cell receptor beta chain was identified in a study of Ad26.COV2.S vaccination and SARS-CoV-2 variants. V lost 6 bases and J lost 5, with 10 bases in between. The CDR3 consists of 12 residues. Germline values: CDR1 SEHNR, CDR2 FQNEAQ (reference sequence). Some clones are missing from TCRdb's copy, which holds only in-frame ones; the method was immunoSEQ multiplex PCR. Here the sample spans roughly 700,000 clones, 70% to 90% being singletons. The treatment: approximately 18 received Ad26.COV2.S at low or high dose, single or two shots; 5 received placebo; per-sample allocation not given. Following the first vaccine or placebo injection, samples were taken on day 63. Boston provided a donor who was an adult aged 18-55 years.

This chain uses TRBV7-9 with TRBJ2-5, with D possibly called TRBD1 or TRBD2 (6 bases each). This TCR was recovered from a person aged 18-65 years who received the Ad26.COV2.S COVID-19 vaccine or a placebo. The sequencing used peripheral blood, collected in a trial of Ad26.COV2.S vaccine versus placebo. The CDR3 spells CASRGGRETQYF. CDR3 bases: TGTGCCAGCAGGGGGGGCCGGGAGACCCAGTACTTC.